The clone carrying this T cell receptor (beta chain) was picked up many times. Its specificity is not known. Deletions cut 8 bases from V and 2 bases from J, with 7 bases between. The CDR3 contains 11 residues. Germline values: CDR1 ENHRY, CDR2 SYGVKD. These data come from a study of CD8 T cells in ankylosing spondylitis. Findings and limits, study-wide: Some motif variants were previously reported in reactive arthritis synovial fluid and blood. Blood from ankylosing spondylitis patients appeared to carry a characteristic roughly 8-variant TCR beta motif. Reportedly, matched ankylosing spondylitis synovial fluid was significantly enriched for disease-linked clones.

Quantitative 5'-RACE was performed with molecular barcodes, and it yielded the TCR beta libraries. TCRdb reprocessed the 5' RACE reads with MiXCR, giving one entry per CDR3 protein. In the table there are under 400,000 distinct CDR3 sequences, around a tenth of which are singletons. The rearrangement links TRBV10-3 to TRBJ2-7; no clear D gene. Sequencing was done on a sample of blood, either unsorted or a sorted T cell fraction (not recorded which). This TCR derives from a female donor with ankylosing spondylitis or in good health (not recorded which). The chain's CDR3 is CAIWTTYEQYF. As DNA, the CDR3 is TGTGCCATCTGGACCACCTACGAGCAGTACTTC.